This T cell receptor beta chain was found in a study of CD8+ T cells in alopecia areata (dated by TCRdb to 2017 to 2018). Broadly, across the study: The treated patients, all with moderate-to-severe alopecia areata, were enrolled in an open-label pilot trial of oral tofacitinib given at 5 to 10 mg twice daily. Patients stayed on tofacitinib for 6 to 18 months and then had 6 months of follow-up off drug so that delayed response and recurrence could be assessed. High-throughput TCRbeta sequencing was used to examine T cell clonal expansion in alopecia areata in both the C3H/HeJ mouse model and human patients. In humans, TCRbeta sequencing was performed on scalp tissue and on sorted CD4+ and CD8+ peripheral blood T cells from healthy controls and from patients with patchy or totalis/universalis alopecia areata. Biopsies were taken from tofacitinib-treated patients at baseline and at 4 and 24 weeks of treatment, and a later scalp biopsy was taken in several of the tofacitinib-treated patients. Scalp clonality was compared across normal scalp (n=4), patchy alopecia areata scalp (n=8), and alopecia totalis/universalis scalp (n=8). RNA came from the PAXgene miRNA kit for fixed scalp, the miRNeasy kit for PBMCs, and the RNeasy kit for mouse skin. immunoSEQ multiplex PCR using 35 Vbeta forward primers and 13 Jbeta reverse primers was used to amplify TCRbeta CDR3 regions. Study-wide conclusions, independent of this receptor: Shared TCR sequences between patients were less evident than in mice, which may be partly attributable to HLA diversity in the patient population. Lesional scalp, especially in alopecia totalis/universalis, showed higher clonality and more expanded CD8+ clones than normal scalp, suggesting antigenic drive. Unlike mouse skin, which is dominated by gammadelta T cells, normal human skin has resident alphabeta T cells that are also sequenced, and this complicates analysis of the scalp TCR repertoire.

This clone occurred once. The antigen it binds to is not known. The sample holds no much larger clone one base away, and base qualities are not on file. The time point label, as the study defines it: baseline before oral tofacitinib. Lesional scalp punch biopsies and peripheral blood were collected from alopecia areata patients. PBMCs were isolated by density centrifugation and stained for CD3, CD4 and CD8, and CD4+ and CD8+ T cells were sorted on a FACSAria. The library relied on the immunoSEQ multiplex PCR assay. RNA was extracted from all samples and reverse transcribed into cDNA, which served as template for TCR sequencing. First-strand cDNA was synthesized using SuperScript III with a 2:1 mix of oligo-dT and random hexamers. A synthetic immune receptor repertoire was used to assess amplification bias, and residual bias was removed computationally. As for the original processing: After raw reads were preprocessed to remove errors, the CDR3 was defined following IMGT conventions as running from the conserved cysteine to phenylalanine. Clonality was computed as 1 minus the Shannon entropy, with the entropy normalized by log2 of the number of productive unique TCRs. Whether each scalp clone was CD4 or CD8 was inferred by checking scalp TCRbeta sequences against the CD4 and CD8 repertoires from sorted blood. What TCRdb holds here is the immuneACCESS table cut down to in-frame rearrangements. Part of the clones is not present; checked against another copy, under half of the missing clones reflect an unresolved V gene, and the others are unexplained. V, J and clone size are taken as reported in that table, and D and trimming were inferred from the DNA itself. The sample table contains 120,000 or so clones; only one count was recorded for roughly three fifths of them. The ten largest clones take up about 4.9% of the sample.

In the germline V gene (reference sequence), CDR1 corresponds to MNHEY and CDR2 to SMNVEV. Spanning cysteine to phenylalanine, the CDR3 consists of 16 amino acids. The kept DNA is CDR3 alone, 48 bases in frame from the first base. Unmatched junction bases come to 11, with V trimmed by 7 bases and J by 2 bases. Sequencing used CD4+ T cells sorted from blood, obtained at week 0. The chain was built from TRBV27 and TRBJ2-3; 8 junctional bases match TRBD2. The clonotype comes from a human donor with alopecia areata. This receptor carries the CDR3 CASTRGSGSPTDTQYF. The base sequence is TGTGCCAGCACCCGGGGGAGCGGGAGCCCCACAGATACGCAGTATTTT.